These 9 T cell receptor beta chains came from one sample sequenced in a study of graft-versus-host responses after intestinal transplantation. Libraries were prepared by immunoSEQ multiplex PCR; TCRdb keeps only in-frame clonotypes and omits some of them. The sample contains about 89,000 clones, more than 85% of which appear only once. No antigen has been identified for these receptors. The sequencing used unstimulated CD8+ T cells sorted from spleen or lymph node cells, collected before intestinal transplant. These receptors came from a human donor who received an intestinal transplant.

The chain carries TRBV9 and TRBJ1-3, with a possible D match to TRBD1 (5 bases). Germline V gene data show CDR1 as SGDLS and CDR2 as YYNGEE. The CDR3 is 15 residues long. V was shortened by 0 bases and J by 3 bases, with 10 bases between the two germline ends. The CDR3 region has the DNA TGTGCCAGCAGCGTAGCCAGGGTAGGTGGAAACACCATATATTTT. Translation gives CASSVARVGGNTIYF.

V and J are TRBV10-3 and TRBJ2-7; 10 nucleotides agree with TRBD2. CDR3 length: 15 amino acids. Unmatched junction bases numbered 7, after V lost 4 bases and J lost 4 bases. From germline, CDR1 is ENHRY and CDR2 SYGVKD. The DNA of the CDR3 is TGTGCCATCAGTGGGCCCGGGACTAGCGTTTACGAGCAGTACTTC. It translates to CAISGPGTSVYEQYF.

This sequence joins TRBV14 and TRBJ1-2; D remains unclear. The length of the CDR3 is 13 residues. Germline V gives CDR1 SGHDN, CDR2 FVKESK. Trimming cost V 1 base and J 10 bases, with 13 bases left between them. This chain's CDR3 is CASSQASAAAYTF. In DNA, the CDR3 is TGTGCCAGCAGCCAAGCTTCGGCAGCGGCCTACACCTTC.

The chain joins TRBV2 to TRBJ2-6; TRBD1 might be the D (6 bases). The germline V gene has CDR1 SNHLY and CDR2 FYNNEI. The CDR3 consists of 17 residues. Between the trimmed V and J ends, which lost 4 bases and 4 bases, there was a span of 17 bases. The CDR3 protein is CASSGWVGTGGANVLTF. For the CDR3, the DNA is TGTGCCAGCAGTGGATGGGTAGGAACAGGGGGGGCCAACGTCCTGACTTTC.

The V gene is TRBV19, the J gene TRBJ1-4; D ambiguous. Trimming removed 5 bases at V and 5 bases at J, with 9 bases between. The germline V gene encodes CDR1 LNHDA and CDR2 SQIVND (reference sequence). The length of the CDR3 is 13 residues. The chain's CDR3 is CASSPWLNEKLFF. Written as DNA, the CDR3 is TGTGCCAGTAGTCCATGGCTCAATGAAAAACTGTTTTTT.

This chain links TRBV7-9 with TRBJ1-1, with no clear D. Germline lookup yields CDR1 SEHNR and CDR2 FQNEAQ (reference sequence). The CDR3 has 12 residues. The V and J ends lost 2 bases and 4 bases respectively, with 5 bases between them. The CDR3 is CASSLPGTEAFF. The CDR3 nucleotides are TGTGCCAGCAGCTTACCGGGCACTGAAGCTTTCTTT.

The rearrangement uses TRBV7-2 and TRBJ2-3; 7 bases fit TRBD2. The V gene end was trimmed by 5 bases and the J gene end by 1 base; junction bases not matched to a gene: 6. Per germline, CDR1 SGHTA and CDR2 FQGNSA. This CDR3 has 15 residues. The CDR3 DNA follows: TGTGCCAGCAGCCGTGTTGCGGGGGGCACAGATACGCAGTATTTT. It codes for CASSRVAGGTDTQYF.

This chain links TRBV4-3 with TRBJ2-1; 12 bases align to TRBD2. Germline V CDR1 and CDR2: LGHNA, YSLEER. The trim removed 3 bases at V and 3 bases at J, leaving 15 bases unmatched. The CDR3 has 20 amino acids. The CDR3: CASSQDPTSGGPGGYNEQFF. The CDR3 bases are TGCGCCAGCAGCCAGGATCCAACTAGCGGGGGGCCGGGGGGCTACAATGAGCAGTTCTTC.

The chain is built from TRBV7-9 and TRBJ2-7; 14 positions match TRBD2. CDR1 SEHNR and CDR2 FQNEAQ come from the germline V gene (reference sequence). Trimming at V came to 5 bases and at J to 2 bases, leaving 5 bases not matched to a gene. The CDR3 consists of 16 residues. CDR3 in amino acids: CASSGTSGGDTYEQYF. The CDR3 region has the DNA TGTGCCAGCAGCGGGACTAGCGGGGGCGATACCTACGAGCAGTACTTC.